The following is a T cell receptor (beta chain) sequence with its context. Antigen: not known. The ends lost 5 bases at V and 6 bases at J; junction bases unmatched: 8. The CDR3 length is 13 residues. From germline, CDR1 is SQVTM and CDR2 ANQGSEA. The sample comes from a study of blood T cells in healthy people across ages. Study-level findings and limits: Among T cells, TCR beta diversity per million cells dropped roughly linearly as age rose.

Through a sample-barcoded 5' primer and a J-beta primer mix, a second PCR was run for roughly 6 to 12 cycles. One entry per CDR3 protein results from TCRdb running MiXCR on the 5' RACE reads. The table has over 1.5 million distinct CDR3 sequences, around 48% seen once. The source is a middle-aged woman in good health. The rearrangement links TRBV29-1 to TRBJ2-7; 9 positions agree with TRBD1. The material sequenced was blood. CDR3 DNA sequence: TGCAGCGTTATCCCGGGACAGGGATGCGAGCAGTACTTC. It specifies CSVIPGQGCEQYF.